The entry that follows covers one TCR beta chain sequence. Its antigen is unknown. The data derive from a study of CD8 T cells in ankylosing spondylitis. The study, taken as a whole, reports: Disease-linked clones were reportedly significantly enriched in matched ankylosing spondylitis synovial fluid. It appeared that ankylosing spondylitis blood was characterized by a TCR beta motif of seven or eight highly homologous variants. Researchers report that disease-linked clones proved CD8+ and relatively rare in peripheral blood.

V lost 4 bases and J lost 8, with 10 bases in between. This CDR3 has 12 residues. Germline loops: CDR1 SGHRS, CDR2 YFSETQ. Library preparation for TCR beta used quantitative 5'-RACE with molecular barcodes. TCRdb independently ran MiXCR on the 5' RACE reads; one entry per CDR3 protein. The table includes around 94,000 distinct CDR3 sequences, approximately 8.9% detected once. The sample taken for sequencing was blood, either unsorted or a sorted T cell fraction (not recorded which). The sequence was obtained from a male donor with ankylosing spondylitis. V is TRBV5-1 and J is TRBJ2-1; TRBD2 is a possible D gene (6 bases). The CDR3 here is CASSEEGDEQFF. The CDR3 region has the DNA TGCGCCAGCAGCGAGGAGGGCGATGAGCAGTTCTTC.